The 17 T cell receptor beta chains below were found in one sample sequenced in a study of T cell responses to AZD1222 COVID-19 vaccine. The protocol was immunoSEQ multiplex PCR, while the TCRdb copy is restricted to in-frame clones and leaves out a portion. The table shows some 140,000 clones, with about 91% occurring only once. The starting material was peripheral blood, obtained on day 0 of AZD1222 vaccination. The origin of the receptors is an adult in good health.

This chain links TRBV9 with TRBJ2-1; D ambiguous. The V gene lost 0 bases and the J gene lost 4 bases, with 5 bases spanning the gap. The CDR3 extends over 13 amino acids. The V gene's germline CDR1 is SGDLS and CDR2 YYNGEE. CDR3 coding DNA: TGTGCCAGCAGCGTAGCCAGTTACAATGAGCAGTTCTTC. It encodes CASSVASYNEQFF.

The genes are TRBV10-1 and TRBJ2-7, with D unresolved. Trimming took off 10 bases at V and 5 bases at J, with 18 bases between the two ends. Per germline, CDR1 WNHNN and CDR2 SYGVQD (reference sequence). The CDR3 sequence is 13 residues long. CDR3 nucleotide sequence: TGCGCCACCCAGGACGGATCTGCCAACGAGCAGTACTTC. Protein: CATQDGSANEQYF.

The CDR3 nucleotides are TGTGCCAGCACCAATACACGTGAAGCTTTCTTT. Protein sequence: CASTNTREAFF. V gene TRBV25-1 combines with J gene TRBJ1-1; D remains unclear. Trimming shortened V by 7 bases and J by 7 bases, and 10 bases separated the two germline ends. This CDR3 is 11 amino acids long. The germline V gene has CDR1 MGHDK and CDR2 SYGVNS.

The CDR3 loop is CSASPAGGQETQYF. In DNA, the CDR3 is TGCAGTGCTAGTCCAGCGGGGGGCCAAGAGACCCAGTACTTC. The chain is built from TRBV20-1 and TRBJ2-5; 9 positions match TRBD2. V shed 3 bases, J shed 1 base, and the junction held 3 bases outside the gene matches. This CDR3 region has 14 residues. The germline V gene has CDR1 DFQATT and CDR2 SNEGSKA (reference sequence).

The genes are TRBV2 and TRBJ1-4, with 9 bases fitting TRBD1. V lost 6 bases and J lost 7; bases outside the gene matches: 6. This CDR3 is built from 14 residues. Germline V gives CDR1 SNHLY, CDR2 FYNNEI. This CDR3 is CASRAGTGSEKLFF. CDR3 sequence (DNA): TGTGCCAGCAGAGCCGGGACAGGGTCTGAAAAACTGTTTTTT. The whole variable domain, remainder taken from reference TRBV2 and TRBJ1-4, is EPEVTQTPSHQVTQMGQEVILRCVPISNHLYFYWYRQILGQKVEFLVSFYNNEISEKSEIFDDQFSVERPDGSNFTLKIRSTKLEDSAMYFCASRAGTGSEKLFFGSGTQLSVL.

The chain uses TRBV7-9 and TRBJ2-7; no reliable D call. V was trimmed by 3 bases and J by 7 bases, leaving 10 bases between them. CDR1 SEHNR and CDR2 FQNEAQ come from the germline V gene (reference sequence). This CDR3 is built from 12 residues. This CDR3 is CASSFNPWEQYF. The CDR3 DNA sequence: TGTGCCAGCAGCTTCAACCCATGGGAGCAGTACTTC.

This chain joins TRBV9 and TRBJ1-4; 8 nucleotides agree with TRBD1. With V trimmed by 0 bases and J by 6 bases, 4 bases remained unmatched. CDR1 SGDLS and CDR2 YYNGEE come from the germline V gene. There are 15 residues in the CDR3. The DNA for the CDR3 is TGTGCCAGCAGCGTAGTTTCAGGGGGCGATGAAAAACTGTTTTTT. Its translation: CASSVVSGGDEKLFF. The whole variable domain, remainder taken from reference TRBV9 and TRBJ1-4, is DSGVTQTPKHLITATGQRVTLRCSPRSGDLSVYWYQQSLDQGLQFLIQYYNGEERAKGNILERFSAQQFPDLHSELNLSSLELGDSALYFCASSVVSGGDEKLFFGSGTQLSVL.

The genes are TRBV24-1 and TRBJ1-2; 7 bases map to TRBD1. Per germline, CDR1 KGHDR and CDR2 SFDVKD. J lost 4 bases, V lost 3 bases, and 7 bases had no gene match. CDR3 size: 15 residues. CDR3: CATSDQRTGSYGYTF. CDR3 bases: TGTGCCACCAGTGATCAACGGACAGGTAGCTATGGCTACACCTTC.

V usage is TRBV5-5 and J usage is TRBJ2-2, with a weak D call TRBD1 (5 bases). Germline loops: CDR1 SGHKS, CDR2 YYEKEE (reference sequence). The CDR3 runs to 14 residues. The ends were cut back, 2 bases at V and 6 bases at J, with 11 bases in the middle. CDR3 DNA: TGTGCCAGCAGCTTTATGAGACAGCCCGGGGAGCTGTTTTTT. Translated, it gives CASSFMRQPGELFF. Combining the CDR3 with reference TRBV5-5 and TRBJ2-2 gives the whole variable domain DAGVTQSPTHLIKTRGQQVTLRCSPISGHKSVSWYQQVLGQGPQFIFQYYEKEERGRGNFPDRFSARQFPNYSSELNVNALLLGDSALYLCASSFMRQPGELFFGEGSRLTVL.

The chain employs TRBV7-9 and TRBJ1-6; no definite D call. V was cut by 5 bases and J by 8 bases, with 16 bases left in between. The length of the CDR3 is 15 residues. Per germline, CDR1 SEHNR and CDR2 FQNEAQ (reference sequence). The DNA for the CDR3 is TGTGCCAGCAGCCCTCGGGCCCCGAGGGATTCACCCCTCCACTTT. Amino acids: CASSPRAPRDSPLHF.

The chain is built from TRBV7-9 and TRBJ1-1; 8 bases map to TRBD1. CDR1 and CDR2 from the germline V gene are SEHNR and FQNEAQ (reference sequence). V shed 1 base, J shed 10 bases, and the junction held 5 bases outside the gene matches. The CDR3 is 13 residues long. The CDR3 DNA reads TGTGCCAGCAGCTTAGGGCAGGGGGCTGGAGCTTTCTTT. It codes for CASSLGQGAGAFF.

DNA of the CDR3: TGTGCCAGCAGCCCGAGGGGGGCCAACGTCCTGACTTTC. Translating it yields CASSPRGANVLTF. The chain recombines TRBV11-2 with TRBJ2-6; no definite D call. The germline V gene has CDR1 SGHAT and CDR2 FQNNGV. V lost 5 bases to trimming and J lost 4 bases, with 6 bases between them. CDR3 length: 13 residues.

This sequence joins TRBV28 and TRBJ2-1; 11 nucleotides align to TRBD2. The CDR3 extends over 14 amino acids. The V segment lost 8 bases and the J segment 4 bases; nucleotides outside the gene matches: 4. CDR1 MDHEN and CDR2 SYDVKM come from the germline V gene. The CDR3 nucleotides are TGTGCCAGCTTTAGCGGGGGGGCGTACAATGAGCAGTTCTTC. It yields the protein CASFSGGAYNEQFF.

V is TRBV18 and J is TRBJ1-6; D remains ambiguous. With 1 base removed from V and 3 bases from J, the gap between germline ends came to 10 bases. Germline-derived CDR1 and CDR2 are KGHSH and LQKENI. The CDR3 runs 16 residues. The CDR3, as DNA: TGTGCCAGCTCACCACAGAAACAGAGCTATAATTCACCCCTCCACTTT. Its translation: CASSPQKQSYNSPLHF.

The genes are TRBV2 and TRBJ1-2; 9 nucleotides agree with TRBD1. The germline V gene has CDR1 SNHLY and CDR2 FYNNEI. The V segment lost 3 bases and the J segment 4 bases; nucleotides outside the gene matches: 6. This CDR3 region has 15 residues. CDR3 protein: CASSEGQGMGYGYTF. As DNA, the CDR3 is TGTGCCAGCAGTGAGGGACAGGGAATGGGCTATGGCTACACCTTC. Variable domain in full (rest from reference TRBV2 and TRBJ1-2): EPEVTQTPSHQVTQMGQEVILRCVPISNHLYFYWYRQILGQKVEFLVSFYNNEISEKSEIFDDQFSVERPDGSNFTLKIRSTKLEDSAMYFCASSEGQGMGYGYTFGSGTRLTVV.

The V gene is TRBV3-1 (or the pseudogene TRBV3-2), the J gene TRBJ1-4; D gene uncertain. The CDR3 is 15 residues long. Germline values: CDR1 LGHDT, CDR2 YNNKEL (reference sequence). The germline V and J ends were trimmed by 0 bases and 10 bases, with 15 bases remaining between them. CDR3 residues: CASSQDLENAGKLFF. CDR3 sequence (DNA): TGTGCCAGCAGCCAAGATCTGGAGAACGCAGGAAAACTGTTTTTT.

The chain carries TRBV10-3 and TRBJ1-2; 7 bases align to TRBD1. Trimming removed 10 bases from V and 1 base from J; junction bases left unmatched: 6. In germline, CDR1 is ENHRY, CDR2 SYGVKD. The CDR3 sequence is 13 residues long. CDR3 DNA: TGTGCCACCTGGGACAGCCTTAACTATGGCTACACCTTC. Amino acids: CATWDSLNYGYTF.